This T cell receptor (beta chain) was obtained from a study of T cell responses to AZD1222 COVID-19 vaccine. Study overall: Second doses that came at about 4 or about 12 weeks were put together.

Repertoires were generated with immunoSEQ multiplex PCR, while TCRdb's copy carries only in-frame clones and drops some. The sample consists of 120,000 to 150,000 clones, just over 90% of them appearing once. Overall study findings and caveats: Baseline serostatus was positive in only six AZD1222 recipients. Regions left unmutated in variants are reportedly the target of nearly half of spike-specific TCRs. The donor group comprised mostly white British people and more females; the analysis possibly underestimated clonal diversity.

Germline CDR1 reads KGHSH; CDR2 reads LQKENI. The CDR3 extends over 13 amino acids. Deletions cut 3 bases from V and 4 bases from J, with 9 bases between. A word on this clone: Its antigen remains unknown. Other DNA sequences in the same sample also yield this CDR3.

The rearrangement uses TRBV18 and TRBJ1-1; the D gene is possibly TRBD1 (5 bases). Sequences were derived from peripheral blood, sampled on day 0 of AZD1222 vaccination. This receptor was identified in an adult in good health. The CDR3 loop is CASSPRGGTEAFF. CDR3 DNA sequence: TGTGCCAGCTCACCCCGCGGGGGCACTGAAGCTTTCTTT.